This TCR beta chain was observed in a study of OX40 agonist ivuxolimab in advanced cancers. Looking at the study overall: In this cohort, patients received ivuxolimab, an agonistic anti-OX40 (CD134) antibody.

This clone was observed a handful of times. Its antigen remains unknown. Clones were read by immunoSEQ multiplex PCR, and TCRdb kept only the in-frame ones, dropping some. The table includes tens of thousands of clones, about 90% detected once. V was shortened by 2 bases and J by 3 bases, with 11 bases between the two germline ends. This CDR3 has 14 amino acids. CDR1 is KGHSH and CDR2 is LQKENI in the germline V gene. Study observations and caveats: At doses 0.1 to 3.0 mg/kg, CD4+ and CD8+ clones expanded. Fewer expanded clones were found on average in CD4+ than in CD8+ T cells.

The sample consisted of CD4+ or CD8+ T cells sorted from blood, taken in a trial of the OX40 agonist ivuxolimab. This chain connects TRBV18 to TRBJ2-7; no reliable D call. This clonotype was sampled from an adult with an advanced solid tumor such as melanoma, head and neck, liver or kidney cancer. CDR3 in DNA: TGTGCCAGCTCACCAACCACAATACACTACGAGCAGTACTTC. Its translation is CASSPTTIHYEQYF.